This T cell receptor beta chain originates from a study of blood T cell repertoires in COVID-19. Data came from immunoSEQ multiplex PCR; TCRdb stores just in-frame clones and leaves some out. The data show roughly 110,000 clones, around 85% seen once. This CDR3 comprises 14 residues. Germline CDR1 and CDR2: LNHNV and YYDKDF (reference sequence). With 0 bases removed from V and 2 bases from J, the gap between germline ends came to 8 bases. Material: peripheral blood. J is TRBJ2-7 and V is TRBV15; perhaps TRBD2 as D (6 bases). This sequence was found in a human donor in a cohort sampled during active COVID-19. The DNA of the CDR3 is TGTGCCACCAGCAGAGATGCGGGACCCTACGAGCAGTACTTC. Translated, it gives CATSRDAGPYEQYF.